These 26 T cell receptor beta chains were all obtained from the same sample, sequenced in a study of blood T cell repertoires in COVID-19. TCRdb's table, derived via immunoSEQ multiplex PCR, lists solely in-frame clones and lacks some. The sample yields roughly 400,000 clones, about 88% seen once. Material for sequencing was PBMCs or T cells enriched from blood (not recorded which). The receptor source for this set is a young woman who had been exposed to COVID-19.

This clone came up a few times. The J gene is TRBJ1-1, the V gene TRBV30; a possible D gene is TRBD1 (5 bases). Germline CDR1 is GTSNPN and CDR2 is SVGIG (reference sequence). The V gene lost 6 bases and the J gene lost 4 bases, with 12 bases spanning the gap. The CDR3 consists of 12 residues. The CDR3: CACSGGITEAFF. The CDR3 region has the DNA TGTGCCTGCTCTGGGGGGATCACTGAAGCTTTCTTT.

V and J are TRBV2 and TRBJ2-7, with D perhaps matching TRBD1 (6 bases). The CDR3 is made up of 13 amino acids. V dropped 5 bases and J dropped 1 base, with 9 bases sitting between them. In germline, CDR1 is SNHLY, CDR2 FYNNEI. CDR3 region: CASSKDSSYEQYF. In DNA form, the CDR3 reads TGTGCCAGCAGTAAGGACAGTTCCTACGAGCAGTACTTC.

The CDR3 is CASSPTTGWGAEAFF. CDR3 nucleotide sequence: TGTGCCAGCAGCCCGACGACAGGGTGGGGGGCTGAAGCTTTCTTT. V gene TRBV3-1 (or the pseudogene TRBV3-2) combines with J gene TRBJ1-1; 7 nucleotides align to TRBD1. CDR1 is LGHDT, CDR2 YNNKEL, per germline (reference sequence). The length of the CDR3 is 15 residues. Trimming took 4 bases from V and 6 from J; bases not matched to a gene: 11.

This clone was seen a few times. The same CDR3 arises from other DNA sequences in this sample as well. This sequence joins TRBV18 and TRBJ1-1, with D possibly being TRBD1 (5 bases). Trimming took 3 bases from V and 6 from J, leaving 8 bases between them. Germline loops: CDR1 KGHSH, CDR2 LQKENI. This CDR3 is 12 amino acids long. DNA for the CDR3: TGTGCCAGCTCACCTCAGGGCTCTGAAGCTTTCTTT. This translates into CASSPQGSEAFF.

This chain uses TRBV6-5 with TRBJ1-1; D not resolved. Germline values: CDR1 MNHEY, CDR2 SVGAGI. The V and J ends lost 2 bases and 8 bases respectively, with 12 bases between them. This CDR3 is 13 amino acids long. CDR3 bases: TGTGCCAGCAGTTACGGCCCGAAGACAGAAGCTTTCTTT. It specifies CASSYGPKTEAFF.

CDR3 sequence: CASSEWGQGYGYTF. The CDR3 region has the DNA TGTGCCAGCAGTGAGTGGGGGCAGGGCTATGGCTACACCTTC. The rearrangement links TRBV25-1 to TRBJ1-2; D might be TRBD1 (6 bases). Germline CDR1 reads MGHDK; CDR2 reads SYGVNS. The CDR3 length is 14 residues. V dropped 3 bases and J dropped 4 bases, with 12 bases sitting between them.

The CDR3 DNA sequence: TGTGCCAGCAGCCCGGGACTAGCGGGGCCCAATGAGCAGTTCTTC. Translated: CASSPGLAGPNEQFF. J is TRBJ2-1 and V is TRBV7-2; 13 bases fit TRBD2. The CDR3 is 15 amino acids. CDR1 and CDR2 from the germline V gene are SGHTA and FQGNSA. The V and J ends lost 5 bases and 6 bases, in that order; junction bases with no gene match: 4.

The CDR3 nucleotides read TGTGCCAGCAGTTATTCGGGGGCTGGGGCCAACGTCCTGACTTTC. Protein product: CASSYSGAGANVLTF. The gene calls are TRBV6-6 and TRBJ2-6, with a weak D call TRBD2 (6 bases). CDR3 length equals 15 residues. Per the germline V gene, CDR1 is MNHNY and CDR2 is SVGAGI (reference sequence). Trimming cost V 3 bases and J 2 bases, with 8 bases left between them.

The V call is TRBV19, the J call TRBJ1-5; D may be TRBD1 (6 bases). The germline V gene has CDR1 LNHDA and CDR2 SQIVND (reference sequence). This CDR3 is 15 amino acids long. The ends were cut back, 5 bases at V and 6 bases at J, with 17 bases in the middle. The CDR3 spells CASSLITGRGQPQHF. CDR3 nucleotides: TGTGCCAGTAGTTTAATTACAGGGAGGGGTCAGCCCCAGCATTTT. Full variable domain (outside the CDR3, taken from reference TRBV19 and TRBJ1-5): DGGITQSPKYLFRKEGQNVTLSCEQNLNHDAMYWYRQDPGQGLRLIYYSQIVNDFQKGDIAEGYSVSREKKESFPLTVTSAQKNPTAFYLCASSLITGRGQPQHFGDGTRLSIL.

The V gene is TRBV24-1, the J gene TRBJ2-2; 15 bases match TRBD2. The V gene end was trimmed by 3 bases and the J gene end by 1 base; junction bases not matched to a gene: 8. This CDR3 has 20 residues. Germline values: CDR1 KGHDR, CDR2 SFDVKD. In nucleotides, the CDR3 is TGTGCCACCAGTGATCGCCCGGGACTAGCGGGGGGAATGAACACCGGGGAGCTGTTTTTT. As protein: CATSDRPGLAGGMNTGELFF.

This rearrangement joins TRBV11-3 to TRBJ2-5; 12 bases match TRBD2. CDR3 size: 21 residues. The V gene's germline CDR1 is SGHNT and CDR2 YENEEA. With V trimmed by 0 bases and J by 2 bases, 16 bases remained unmatched. CDR3 bases: TGTGCCAGCAGCTTAGATCCGCGACTAGCGGGAGAAACGAAAAGTCAAGAGACCCAGTACTTC. Its translation is CASSLDPRLAGETKSQETQYF.

This rearrangement joins TRBV21-1 to TRBJ1-5; whether TRBD1, the table's D call, matches the DNA was not checked. TRBV21-1 is a pseudogene. The CDR3 length is 17 residues. The CDR3 protein is CASSKGPGYFQDQPQHF. The DNA of the CDR3 is TGTGCCAGCAGCAAGGGTCCCGGCTACTTTCAGGATCAGCCCCAGCATTTT.

Ten or more counts support this clone. The V and J genes are TRBV3-1 (or the pseudogene TRBV3-2) and TRBJ2-2; 11 bases are shared with TRBD2. Germline CDR1 and CDR2: LGHDT and YNNKEL (reference sequence). This CDR3 has 16 amino acids. V gave up 2 bases and J gave up 4 bases; unmatched junction bases: 3. The CDR3 reads CASSQPSGRTTGELFF. CDR3 coding DNA: TGTGCCAGCAGCCAACCTAGCGGGAGGACCACCGGGGAGCTGTTTTTT.

In its sample, this clone was seen once. V usage is TRBV7-2 and J usage is TRBJ1-4; D might be TRBD1 (5 bases). V shed 6 bases and J shed 8 bases, with 16 bases lying between them. Per the germline V gene, CDR1 is SGHTA and CDR2 is FQGNSA. The CDR3 runs to 14 residues. The DNA for the CDR3 is TGTGCCAGCAGGCCCCAGGGTGGCGTCGAAAAACTGTTTTTT. Translated: CASRPQGGVEKLFF.

A single count supports this clone. This chain uses TRBV6-5 with TRBJ2-6; a possible D gene is TRBD2 (5 bases). The CDR3 consists of 15 residues. Germline assignment: CDR1 MNHEY and CDR2 SVGAGI. V shed 7 bases and J shed 4 bases, with 14 bases lying between them. Here the CDR3 DNA reads TGTGCCAGCACCCAACTCGGGGTAGGGGCCAACGTCCTGACTTTC. Protein product: CASTQLGVGANVLTF.

The J gene is TRBJ2-2, the V gene TRBV5-1; D call uncertain. The CDR3 has 17 residues. The germline V gene has CDR1 SGHRS and CDR2 YFSETQ. V dropped 0 bases and J dropped 1 base, with 13 bases sitting between them. The CDR3 protein is CASSLASVTLNTGELFF. The DNA of the CDR3 is TGCGCCAGCAGCTTGGCTTCGGTCACGCTGAACACCGGGGAGCTGTTTTTT.

J is TRBJ2-5 and V is TRBV2, with D tentatively TRBD1 (5 bases). The CDR3 is 14 amino acids. V was trimmed by 6 bases and J by 5 bases, leaving 16 bases between them. The V gene's germline CDR1 is SNHLY and CDR2 FYNNEI. The chain's CDR3 is CASSPTVPEETQYF. For the CDR3, the DNA is TGTGCCAGCAGCCCGACAGTGCCTGAGGAGACCCAGTACTTC.

V and J are TRBV7-9 and TRBJ2-3; 11 nucleotides match TRBD2. From germline, CDR1 is SEHNR and CDR2 FQNEAQ (reference sequence). The junction had 8 bases not matched to a gene; V was cut back by 5 bases and J by 4 bases. The CDR3 consists of 16 residues. CDR3 sequence: CASSRLTSGMSDTQYF. The CDR3, as DNA: TGTGCCAGCAGCCGATTGACTAGCGGGATGTCAGATACGCAGTATTTT.

The chain has TRBV7-2 and TRBJ2-7; 11 bases align to TRBD1. Germline V gene lookup returns CDR1 SGHTA and CDR2 FQGNSA. V shed 6 bases, J shed 6 bases, and the junction held 7 bases outside the gene matches. The CDR3 runs to 14 residues. The CDR3 bases are TGTGCCAGCAGAATCCCGGGACAGGGGGGCGAGCAGTACTTC. Protein: CASRIPGQGGEQYF.

V and J are TRBV5-1 and TRBJ1-1; D may be TRBD1 (6 bases). Looked up from germline, CDR1 is SGHRS and CDR2 is YFSETQ. V was cut by 3 bases and J by 1 base, with 10 bases left in between. The CDR3 contains 14 residues. The DNA for the CDR3 is TGCGCCAGCAGCTCGACAGGCTCGAACACTGAAGCTTTCTTT. Its protein product is CASSSTGSNTEAFF.

The V call is TRBV6-1, the J call TRBJ1-3; D remains ambiguous. V lost 1 base, J lost 4 bases, and 17 bases lay in between. Germline V gene sequence: CDR1 MNHNS, CDR2 SASEGT. The CDR3 is 17 amino acids. CDR3 sequence: CASSEGRLRHGGNTIYF. DNA of the CDR3: TGTGCCAGCAGTGAAGGCAGGCTCCGGCATGGAGGAAACACCATATATTTT.

V gene TRBV29-1 combines with J gene TRBJ2-5, with TRBD1 identical over 9 bases. Per the germline V gene, CDR1 is SQVTM and CDR2 is ANQGSEA. This CDR3 region has 14 residues. J was trimmed by 5 bases and V by 6 bases; bases with no gene match: 10. This CDR3 is CSVTEVDRGETQYF. DNA of the CDR3: TGCAGCGTGACTGAAGTAGACAGGGGGGAGACCCAGTACTTC. Full variable domain (missing parts from reference TRBV29-1 and TRBJ2-5): SAVISQKPSRDICQRGTSLTIQCQVDSQVTMMFWYRQQPGQSLTLIATANQGSEATYESGFVIDKFPISRPNLTFSTLTVSNMSPEDSSIYLCSVTEVDRGETQYFGPGTRLLVL.

This chain uses TRBV15 with TRBJ1-1; 10 positions match TRBD1. Unmatched junction bases numbered 4, after V lost 2 bases and J lost 7 bases. CDR1 and CDR2 (germline): LNHNV, YYDKDF (reference sequence). This CDR3 is built from 14 residues. The DNA for the CDR3 is TGTGCCACCAGCAGAAGTGGGACAGGGGTTGAAGCTTTCTTT. Translating it yields CATSRSGTGVEAFF.

The CDR3 loop reads CATSDGGANEKLFF. CDR3 in DNA: TGTGCCACCAGTGATGGAGGGGCTAATGAAAAACTGTTTTTT. The chain is built from TRBV24-1 and TRBJ1-4, with D possibly TRBD1 on 5 matching bases. The CDR3 spans 14 residues. V lost 3 bases to trimming and J lost 3 bases, with 7 bases between them. CDR1 and CDR2 from the germline V gene are KGHDR and SFDVKD.

V gene TRBV3-1 (or the pseudogene TRBV3-2) combines with J gene TRBJ2-1, with D possibly matching TRBD2 (7 bases). Germline-derived CDR1 and CDR2 are LGHDT and YNNKEL (reference sequence). The ends were cut back, 1 base at V and 10 bases at J, with 17 bases in the middle. The CDR3 is 15 residues long. CDR3 loop: CASSQGIGGPKEQFF. The DNA for the CDR3 is TGTGCCAGCAGCCAAGGTATCGGGGGGCCAAAGGAGCAGTTCTTC.

This clone was seen only a few times. The chain links TRBV28 to TRBJ1-2, with 8 bases aligning to TRBD1. Germline CDR1 MDHEN, CDR2 SYDVKM. CDR3 size: 15 residues. J lost 4 bases, V lost 9 bases, and 13 bases had no gene match. The CDR3 region is CARDHDRGPFYGYTF. The CDR3, as DNA: TGTGCCAGGGATCACGACAGGGGCCCTTTCTATGGCTACACCTTC.